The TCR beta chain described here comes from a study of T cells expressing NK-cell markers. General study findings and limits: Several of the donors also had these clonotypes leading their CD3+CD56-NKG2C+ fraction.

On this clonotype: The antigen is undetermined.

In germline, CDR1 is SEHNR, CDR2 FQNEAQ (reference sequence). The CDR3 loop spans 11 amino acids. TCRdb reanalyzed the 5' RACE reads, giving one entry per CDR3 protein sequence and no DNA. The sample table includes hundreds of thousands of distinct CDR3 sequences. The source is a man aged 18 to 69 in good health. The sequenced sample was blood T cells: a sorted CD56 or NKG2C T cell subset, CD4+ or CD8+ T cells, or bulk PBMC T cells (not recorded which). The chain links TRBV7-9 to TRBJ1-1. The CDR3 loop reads CASSLSQGAFF.